The TCR beta chain under discussion was sequenced for a study of cytomegalovirus exposure and HLA in healthy donors. Background on the study: The roughly 120 million unique TCR beta sequences, from roughly 170 million T cells, were found by an earlier analysis. HLA-typed donors were the source of about 85 million unique TCRs, which an early data release held. The study, taken as a whole, reports: In an earlier analysis, in approximately 630 donors, most V segments appeared productive either ~90% or ~30% of the time.

J lost 4 bases, V lost 2 bases, and 6 bases had no gene match. The CDR3 is made up of 15 amino acids. CDR1 MGHRA and CDR2 YSYEKL come from the germline V gene. Donors sampled were nominally healthy, though unrecorded immune exposures were likely. Concerning this clone: Its antigen remains unidentified.

The PCR contained 60 Vbeta and 13 Jbeta primers. Sequencing was performed with immunoSEQ multiplex PCR; in TCRdb, only in-frame clones are kept and a portion is missing. The data show 250,000 or so clones, 92% seen once. The TCR originated in a girl aged 2 to 10 in good health and CMV-seronegative. The chain recombines TRBV4-1 with TRBJ1-2, with 8 bases identical to TRBD1. Sequenced sample: PBMCs. The CDR3 bases are TGCGCCAGCAGCCAACCACCGGGACAGGTCTATGGCTACACCTTC. Translation: CASSQPPGQVYGYTF.